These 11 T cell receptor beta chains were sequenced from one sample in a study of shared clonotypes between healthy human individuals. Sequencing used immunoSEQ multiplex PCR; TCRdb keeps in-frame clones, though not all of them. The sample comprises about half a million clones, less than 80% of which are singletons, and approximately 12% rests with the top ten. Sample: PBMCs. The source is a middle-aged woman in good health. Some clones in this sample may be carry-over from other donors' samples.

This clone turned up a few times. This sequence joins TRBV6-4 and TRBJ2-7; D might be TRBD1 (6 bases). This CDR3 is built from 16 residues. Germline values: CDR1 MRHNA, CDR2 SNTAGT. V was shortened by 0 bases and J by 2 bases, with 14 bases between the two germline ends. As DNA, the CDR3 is TGTGCCAGCAGTGACTCACAGCTGGACAGAGCCTACGAGCAGTACTTC. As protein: CASSDSQLDRAYEQYF.

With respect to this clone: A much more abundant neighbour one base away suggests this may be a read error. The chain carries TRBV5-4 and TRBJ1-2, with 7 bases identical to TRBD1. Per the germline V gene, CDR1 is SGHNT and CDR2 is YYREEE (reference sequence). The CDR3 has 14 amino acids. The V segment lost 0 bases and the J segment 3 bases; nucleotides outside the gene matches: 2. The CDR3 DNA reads TGTGCCAGCAGCTTGGGACAGGGTGACTATGGCTACACCTTC. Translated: CASSLGQGDYGYTF.

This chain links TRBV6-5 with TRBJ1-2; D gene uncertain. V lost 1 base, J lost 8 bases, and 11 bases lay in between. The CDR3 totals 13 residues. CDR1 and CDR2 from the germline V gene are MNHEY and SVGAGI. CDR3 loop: CASSYLWGSGYTF. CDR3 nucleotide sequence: TGTGCCAGCAGTTACTTGTGGGGATCGGGCTACACCTTC.

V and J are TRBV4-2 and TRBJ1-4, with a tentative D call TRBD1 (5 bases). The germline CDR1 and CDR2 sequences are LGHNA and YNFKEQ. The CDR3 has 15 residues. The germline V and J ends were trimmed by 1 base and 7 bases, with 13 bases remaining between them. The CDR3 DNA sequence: TGTGCCAGCAGCCAAGCCCCGCAGGGCGGTGAAAAACTGTTTTTT. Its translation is CASSQAPQGGEKLFF.

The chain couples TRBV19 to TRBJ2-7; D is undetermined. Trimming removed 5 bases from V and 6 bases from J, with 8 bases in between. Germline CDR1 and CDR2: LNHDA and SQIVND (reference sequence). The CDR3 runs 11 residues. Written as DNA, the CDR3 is TGTGCCAGTAGTGCTACCAGCGAGCAGTACTTC. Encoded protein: CASSATSEQYF. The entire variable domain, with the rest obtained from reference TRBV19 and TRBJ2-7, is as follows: DGGITQSPKYLFRKEGQNVTLSCEQNLNHDAMYWYRQDPGQGLRLIYYSQIVNDFQKGDIAEGYSVSREKKESFPLTVTSAQKNPTAFYLCASSATSEQYFGPGTRLTVT.

CDR3 region: CASSEYSGTANTGELFF. CDR3 sequence (DNA): TGTGCCAGCAGTGAATACTCCGGGACAGCGAACACCGGGGAGCTGTTTTTT. The chain is built from TRBV25-1 and TRBJ2-2, with 7 bases fitting TRBD1. V was pared by 0 bases and J by 0 bases, with 4 bases of the junction left unmatched. Germline CDR1 and CDR2: MGHDK and SYGVNS. This CDR3 has 17 amino acids.

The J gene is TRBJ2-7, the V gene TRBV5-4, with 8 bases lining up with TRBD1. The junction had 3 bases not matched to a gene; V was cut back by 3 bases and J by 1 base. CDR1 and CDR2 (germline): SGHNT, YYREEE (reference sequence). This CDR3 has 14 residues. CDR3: CASSSQGASYEQYF. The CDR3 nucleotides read TGTGCCAGCAGCTCCCAGGGGGCTTCCTACGAGCAGTACTTC.

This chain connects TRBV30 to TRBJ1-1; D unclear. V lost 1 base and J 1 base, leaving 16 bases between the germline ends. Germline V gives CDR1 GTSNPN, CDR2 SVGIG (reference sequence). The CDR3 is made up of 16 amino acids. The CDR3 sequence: CAWSGQPNRENTEAFF. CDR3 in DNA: TGTGCCTGGAGTGGGCAACCAAACCGGGAGAACACTGAAGCTTTCTTT.

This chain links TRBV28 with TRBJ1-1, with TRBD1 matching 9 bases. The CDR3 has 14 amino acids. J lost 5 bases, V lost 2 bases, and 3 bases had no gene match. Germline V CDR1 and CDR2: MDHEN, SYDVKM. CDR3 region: CASSLPGQGTEAFF. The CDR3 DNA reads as TGTGCCAGCAGTTTACCTGGACAGGGGACTGAAGCTTTCTTT.

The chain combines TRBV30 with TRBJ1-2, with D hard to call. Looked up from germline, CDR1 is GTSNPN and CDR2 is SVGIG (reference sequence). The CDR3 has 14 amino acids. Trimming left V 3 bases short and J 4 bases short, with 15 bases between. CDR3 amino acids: CAWSLLAETYGYTF. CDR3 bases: TGTGCCTGGAGCCTTCTGGCAGAGACCTATGGCTACACCTTC.

CDR3 coding DNA: TGTGCCAGCAGGGGTTTTGGGAGCGCCTACGAGCAGTACTTC. Protein product: CASRGFGSAYEQYF. The chain uses TRBV28 and TRBJ2-7; D possibly corresponds to TRBD2 (5 bases). Germline values: CDR1 MDHEN, CDR2 SYDVKM. Trimming took 6 bases from V and 2 from J, leaving 14 bases between them. This CDR3 has 14 residues.